These 9 T cell receptor beta chains were sequenced from one sample in a study of blood T cell repertoires in COVID-19. Generated by immunoSEQ multiplex PCR, the TCRdb table keeps only in-frame clones and is missing some. The sample records hundreds of thousands of clones, over 75% being singletons. The sequenced sample consisted of peripheral blood. Every receptor here comes from a woman in her sixties or seventies with COVID-19, enrolled during active disease.

The rearrangement links TRBV3-1 (or the pseudogene TRBV3-2) to TRBJ2-3; 8 nucleotides match TRBD1. This CDR3 is 16 amino acids long. Germline V gene data show CDR1 as LGHDT and CDR2 as YNNKEL (reference sequence). The J segment lost 0 bases and the V segment lost 0 bases, leaving 2 bases of the junction unmatched. The CDR3 DNA reads TGTGCCAGCAGCCAAGAGACAGGGGCTAGCACAGATACGCAGTATTTT. Amino acids: CASSQETGASTDTQYF.

The rearrangement links TRBV3-1 (or the pseudogene TRBV3-2) to TRBJ2-3; the D gene is possibly TRBD1 (5 bases). CDR1 is LGHDT, CDR2 YNNKEL, per germline (reference sequence). V gave up 0 bases and J gave up 14 bases, with 15 bases separating them. The CDR3 sequence is 13 residues long. CDR3 residues: CASSQDSGQGRYF. The CDR3 DNA sequence: TGTGCCAGCAGCCAAGATTCGGGTCAGGGCAGGTATTTT.

The chain combines TRBV6-1 with TRBJ1-6; TRBD1 matches 9 bases. V gave up 2 bases and J gave up 11 bases; unmatched junction bases: 10. The germline V gene encodes CDR1 MNHNS and CDR2 SASEGT. The CDR3 extends over 16 amino acids. The CDR3 is CASSEKDRGGLAPLHF. CDR3 nucleotides: TGTGCCAGCAGTGAAAAGGACAGGGGAGGTTTGGCACCCCTCCACTTT.

J is TRBJ2-3 and V is TRBV7-3; TRBD1 is a possible D gene (6 bases). The CDR3 consists of 15 residues. Trimming cost V 4 bases and J 2 bases, with 13 bases left between them. From germline, CDR1 is SGHTA and CDR2 FQGTGA. CDR3 residues: CASSSTGQPTDTQYF. The CDR3 DNA sequence: TGTGCCAGCAGCTCGACCGGACAGCCCACAGATACGCAGTATTTT.

The V and J genes are TRBV7-8 and TRBJ2-7; D might be TRBD2 (6 bases). Germline loops: CDR1 SGHVS, CDR2 FQNEAQ. CDR3 length equals 17 residues. Trimming stripped 2 bases from V and 7 bases from J, with 24 bases between. This chain's CDR3 is CASSLFPPYRGSREQYF. The DNA of the CDR3 is TGTGCCAGCAGCTTATTTCCCCCATACCGGGGGAGTCGGGAGCAGTACTTC. Based on the CDR3 plus reference TRBV7-8 and TRBJ2-7, the full variable domain is GAGVSQSPRYKVAKRGQDVALRCDPISGHVSLFWYQQALGQGPEFLTYFQNEAQLDKSGLPSDRFFAERPEGSVSTLKIQRTQQEDSAVYLCASSLFPPYRGSREQYFGPGTRLTVT.

The rearrangement joins TRBV7-2 to TRBJ2-3; no clear D. The CDR3 length is 15 residues. Germline V lookup: CDR1 SGHTA, CDR2 FQGNSA. Trimming stripped 5 bases from V and 0 bases from J, with 12 bases between. The chain's CDR3 is CASSRGGMSTDTQYF. CDR3 coding DNA: TGTGCCAGCAGCCGCGGCGGAATGAGCACAGATACGCAGTATTTT.

The chain couples TRBV7-8 to TRBJ2-2, with D perhaps matching TRBD1 (5 bases). The CDR3 is 15 amino acids. Germline CDR1 SGHVS, CDR2 FQNEAQ. Between the trimmed V and J ends, which lost 5 bases and 1 base, there was a span of 11 bases. This CDR3 reads CASSRDRGNTGELFF. The CDR3 DNA follows: TGTGCCAGCAGCCGAGATAGGGGGAACACCGGGGAGCTGTTTTTT.

The rearrangement uses TRBV2 and TRBJ1-4; D gene ambiguous. The CDR3 loop spans 15 amino acids. V gave up 3 bases and J gave up 11 bases, with 19 bases separating them. Germline V lookup: CDR1 SNHLY, CDR2 FYNNEI. DNA for the CDR3: TGTGCCAGCAGTGATGGATCAGCCGGGGAGGTCAAACTGTTTTTT. Encoded protein: CASSDGSAGEVKLFF.

In DNA form, the CDR3 reads TGTGCCAGCAGCTTAGCGTTCGTTAGTGAAGCTTTCTTT. It encodes CASSLAFVSEAFF. This sequence joins TRBV7-9 and TRBJ1-1; D unresolved. The germline V gene encodes CDR1 SEHNR and CDR2 FQNEAQ (reference sequence). V lost 0 bases and J lost 7, with 9 bases in between. This CDR3 contains 13 residues.